This is a list of T cell receptor beta chains from one sample in a study of T cell responses to AZD1222 COVID-19 vaccine. Sequencing was performed with immunoSEQ multiplex PCR; in TCRdb, only in-frame clones are kept and a portion is missing. The sample has roughly 140,000 clones, roughly nine tenths seen once; the top ten hold over 1.2%. The sample here was peripheral blood, taken 28 days after the second AZD1222 dose. The receptors shown here come from an adult who received the AZD1222 COVID-19 vaccine. CDR3s include the opening cysteine and the closing phenylalanine or tryptophan. A D gene is named only where the DNA matches it firmly. Clone size appears in some rows only: once, few, many, or a class for an expanded clone.

V	D	size	J	DNA	CDR3
TRBV9	NA	once	TRBJ2-5	TGTGCCAGCAACAGAGGGTTCCAAGAGACCCAGTACTTC	CASNRGFQETQYF
TRBV9	TRBD2	NA	TRBJ2-1	TGTGCCAGCAGCCCCCCCCCTAGCGGGGGTTACAATGAGCAGTTCTTC	CASSPPPSGGYNEQFF
TRBV24-1	NA	NA	TRBJ1-1	TGTGCCACCAGGGGGAACACTGAAGCTTTCTTT	CATRGNTEAFF
TRBV14	TRBD1	NA	TRBJ1-4	TGTGCCAGCAGCCAAGGGGGAAGGGGGCGATCTAATGAAAAACTGTTTTTT	CASSQGGRGRSNEKLFF
TRBV19	NA	few	TRBJ2-7	TGTGCCAGTAGTAGTGGAGACTCCCTTAGCGGGCAGTACTTC	CASSSGDSLSGQYF
TRBV3-1/TRBV3-2	TRBD2	NA	TRBJ2-5	TGTGCCAGCAGCCAATACGGGACTACCCAAGAGACCCAGTACTTC	CASSQYGTTQETQYF
TRBV30	TRBD2	NA	TRBJ2-3	TGTGCCTGGAGTTCATACCTTAGGACTAGCGGGGTCACAGATACGCAGTATTTT	CAWSSYLRTSGVTDTQYF
TRBV7-9	NA	NA	TRBJ2-1	TGTGCCAGCAGCTTAGTTCTAAAGAGTGACAATGAGCAGTTCTTC	CASSLVLKSDNEQFF
TRBV30	TRBD1	NA	TRBJ2-2	TGTGCCGGGACAGAGAACACCGGGGAGCTGTTTTTT	CAGTENTGELFF
TRBV2	NA	NA	TRBJ2-1	TGTGCCAGCAGTGCGACACCCGAGCAGTTCTTC	CASSATPEQFF
TRBV6-5	NA	once	TRBJ2-1	TGTGCCAGCAGTTACGCGGGTTACAATGAGCAGTTCTTC	CASSYAGYNEQFF
TRBV6-5	TRBD1	NA	TRBJ2-1	TGTGCCAGCAGTTACGAGGGGGCGTCCTACAATGAGCAGTTCTTC	CASSYEGASYNEQFF
TRBV4-1	TRBD1	NA	TRBJ2-2	TGCGCCAGCAGTGACAGGGGTAACACCGGGGAGCTGTTTTTT	CASSDRGNTGELFF
TRBV5-1	NA	NA	TRBJ2-2	TGCGCCAGCAGCCCATTAATAGACACCGGGGAGCTGTTTTTT	CASSPLIDTGELFF
TRBV15	TRBD1	NA	TRBJ1-4	TGTGCCACCAGCAGAGATTTACAGGGGGGCGAAAAACTGTTTTTT	CATSRDLQGGEKLFF
TRBV12-3/TRBV12-4	NA	NA	TRBJ1-1	TGTGCCAGCACCCCAGGGCTGGCTGAAGCTTTCTTT	CASTPGLAEAFF
TRBV5-1	NA	NA	TRBJ2-7	TGCGCCAGCAGCATGACCCTGACAGCGACTGACAATTACGAGCAGTACTTC	CASSMTLTATDNYEQYF
TRBV6-5	TRBD2	once	TRBJ2-7	TGTGCCAGCAGCCGGACTAGCGGGAGCAAAGGCGAGCAGTACTTC	CASSRTSGSKGEQYF
TRBV15	NA	NA	TRBJ1-1	TGTGCCACCAGCGCCCTTGACCCCGGTAAGGGGGGTGCTGAAGCTTTCTTT	CATSALDPGKGGAEAFF
TRBV7-2	NA	NA	TRBJ2-1	TGTGCCAGCAGCGTCCTCGATACCCCTTACAATGAGCAGTTCTTC	CASSVLDTPYNEQFF
TRBV7-9	NA	NA	TRBJ1-6	TGTGCCAGCAGCTTAGGAGACCGGGAACTTAATTCACCCCTCCACTTT	CASSLGDRELNSPLHF
TRBV19	NA	NA	TRBJ2-7	TGTGCCAGTAGTAACCCAAGGGGTGACGAGCAGTACTTC	CASSNPRGDEQYF
TRBV10-3	NA	NA	TRBJ1-2	TGTGCCATCAGTGATGGGCGGCAGACGGGTGGCTACACCTTC	CAISDGRQTGGYTF
TRBV28	NA	NA	TRBJ2-3	TGTGCCAGCAGTTTGGGGGAAACAGATACGCAGTATTTT	CASSLGETDTQYF
TRBV28	NA	once	TRBJ1-4	TGTGCCAGCAGTCTAGGGGGGGGTTTTGAAAAACTGTTTTTT	CASSLGGGFEKLFF
TRBV7-2	TRBD1	NA	TRBJ2-2	TGTGCCAGCAGCTCCGCACAGGGGGCGGGGGGGGAGCTGTTTTTT	CASSSAQGAGGELFF
TRBV11-3	NA	NA	TRBJ2-5	TGTGCCAGCAGCTTAACTAACCTCGATCTAGGGGAGGAGACCCAGTACTTC	CASSLTNLDLGEETQYF
TRBV30	NA	NA	TRBJ1-1	TGTGCCTGGAGTTTGGGACACACTGAAGCTTTCTTT	CAWSLGHTEAFF
TRBV6-5	NA	NA	TRBJ1-2	TGTGCCAGCAGTTACGGCTGGGGAGATGGCTACACCTTC	CASSYGWGDGYTF
TRBV7-8	TRBD2	NA	TRBJ2-1	TGTGCCAGCAGCTCAAGGGAGGTGGGTACGACTAGCGGGAGGGCCTACGAGCAGTTCTTC	CASSSREVGTTSGRAYEQFF
TRBV6-6	TRBD1	NA	TRBJ1-6	TGTGCCAGCACTCAGGGGGAAGTCTATAATTCACCCCTCCACTTT	CASTQGEVYNSPLHF
TRBV7-2	NA	NA	TRBJ1-5	TGTGCCAGCAGCTTAGGGGGGAGAGGTAATCAGCCCCAGCATTTT	CASSLGGRGNQPQHF
TRBV7-9	TRBD1	NA	TRBJ1-2	TGTGCCAGCAGCCCTAAAGGGGGCGACTATGGCTACACCTTC	CASSPKGGDYGYTF
TRBV7-9	NA	NA	TRBJ1-3	TGTGCCAGCAGCCCTGGGGTAGGAAACACCATATATTTT	CASSPGVGNTIYF
TRBV15	TRBD2	NA	TRBJ2-3	TGTGCCACCAGCACCGACGGGGTTGGACTAGCGGGGGTTGCAGATACGCAGTATTTT	CATSTDGVGLAGVADTQYF
TRBV6-6	NA	few	TRBJ1-1	TGTGCCAGCAGTTACTCGACGGGGGCCGCCACTGAAGCTTTCTTT	CASSYSTGAATEAFF
TRBV19	TRBD1	NA	TRBJ1-1	TGTGCCAGTAGTATAGGAGGACAGGGAAACGTTGAAGCTTTCTTT	CASSIGGQGNVEAFF
TRBV5-6	NA	NA	TRBJ1-1	TGTGCCAGCAGCTCCTCAGGGGTGACTGAAGCTTTCTTT	CASSSSGVTEAFF
TRBV7-9	TRBD2	NA	TRBJ2-7	TGTGCCAGCAGCCTAGCGGGGGATTCCTACGAGCAGTACTTC	CASSLAGDSYEQYF
TRBV11-2	NA	NA	TRBJ2-7	TGTGCCAGCAGCTTAGAACCCACCTACTACGAGCAGTACTTC	CASSLEPTYYEQYF
TRBV11-2	NA	once	TRBJ2-7	TGTGCCAGCAGCTTCAAAGGCGAGCAGTACTTC	CASSFKGEQYF